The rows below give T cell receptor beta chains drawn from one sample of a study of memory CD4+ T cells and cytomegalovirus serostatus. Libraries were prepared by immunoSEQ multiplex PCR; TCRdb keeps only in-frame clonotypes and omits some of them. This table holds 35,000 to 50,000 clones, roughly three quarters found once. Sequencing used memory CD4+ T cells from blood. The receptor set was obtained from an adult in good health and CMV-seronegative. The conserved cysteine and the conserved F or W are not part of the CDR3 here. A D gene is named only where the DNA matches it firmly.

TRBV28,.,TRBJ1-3,AGLGPGNTIY
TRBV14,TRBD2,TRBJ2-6,ASSQGGGKANVLT
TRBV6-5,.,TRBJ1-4,ASRRSRSTNEKLF
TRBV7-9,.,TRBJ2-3,ASSFRTDTQY
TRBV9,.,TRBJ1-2,ASSVDIGTYGYT
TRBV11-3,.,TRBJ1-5,ASSLISSPHSQH
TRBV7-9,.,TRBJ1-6,ASSLARGSSPLH
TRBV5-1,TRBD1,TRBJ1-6,ASSRTGQYNSPLH
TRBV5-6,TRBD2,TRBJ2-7,ASSSGGGYEQY
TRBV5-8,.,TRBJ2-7,ASSSLHTPSHEQY
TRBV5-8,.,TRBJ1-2,ASKAGKRNYGYT
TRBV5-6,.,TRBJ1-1,ASSLVTGRREAF
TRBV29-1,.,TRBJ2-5,SVGGSEGTQY
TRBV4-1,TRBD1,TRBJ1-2,ASSQGGRQGGNYGYT
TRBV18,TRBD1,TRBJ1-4,ASSPPTGSNEKLF
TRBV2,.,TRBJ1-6,ASGIGALH
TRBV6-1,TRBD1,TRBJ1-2,ASSEPGGPYGYT